Below, one TCR beta chain is given with its context. Participant age was about 18 to 89 years, and participants resided in roughly 25 US areas. V lost 7 bases and J lost 2, with 14 bases in between. Per germline, CDR1 SNHLY and CDR2 FYNNEI. This CDR3 contains 14 residues. This sample is part of a study of blood T cell repertoires in COVID-19. The protocol was immunoSEQ multiplex PCR, while the TCRdb copy is restricted to in-frame clones and leaves out a portion. Of about 250,000 clones in the sample, around 89% were seen once. The origin of this receptor is a man between 40 and 49 years old who had recovered from COVID-19. The chain joins TRBV2 to TRBJ1-1, with D possibly TRBD1 on 5 matching bases. Sequencing input: PBMCs or T cells enriched from blood (not recorded which). The CDR3 DNA is TGTGCCAGCATCCCGCTGACAGTTAACACTGAAGCTTTCTTT. Protein sequence: CASIPLTVNTEAFF.